Listed below are T cell receptor beta chains from one sample, sequenced in a study of cytomegalovirus exposure and HLA in healthy donors. Assay used: immunoSEQ multiplex PCR; TCRdb lists only in-frame clones, some missing. The data show 150,000 or so clones, 77% seen once. Sequences were obtained from PBMCs. The receptor set was obtained from a woman younger than 45 in good health and CMV-seronegative. Each CDR3 is given with its conserved first and last residue.

j_call | v_call | cdr3_aa
TRBJ2-5 | TRBV9 | CASSVGTGEETQYF
TRBJ1-4 | TRBV10-3 | CAISREGVAMGKLFF
TRBJ2-7 | TRBV5-1 | CASSWDRSYEQYF
TRBJ1-1 | TRBV6-1 | CASSGDRNTEAFF
TRBJ2-3 | TRBV5-1 | CASSLALAGTDTQYF
TRBJ1-2 | TRBV19 | CASSPGQGTNYGYTF
TRBJ2-5 | TRBV28 | CASTSPGQGTETQYF
TRBJ1-1 | TRBV10-1 | CASRVAQGAFFRSVNTEAFF
TRBJ2-1 | TRBV7-9 | CASSLVRNEQFF
TRBJ1-4 | TRBV11-2 | CASSLGDSHEKLFF
TRBJ2-2 | TRBV11-3 | CASSNRDANTGELFF
TRBJ1-1 | TRBV19 | CASTSGGRNTEAFF
TRBJ1-1 | TRBV7-9 | CASSSPTGGTSEAFF
TRBJ2-3 | TRBV2 | CASSEEGQGTDTQYF
TRBJ1-1 | TRBV10-3 | CAISESGLVNTEAFF
TRBJ2-5 | TRBV2 | CASTVERGGAQYF
TRBJ1-5 | TRBV15 | CATSSFWTVDQPQHF
TRBJ2-7 | TRBV7-2 | CASKNQAGPSYEQYF
TRBJ2-7 | TRBV12-5 | CASGLDSPHSWRLGQYF
TRBJ1-2 | TRBV19 | CASSILDRHPYGYTF
TRBJ2-2 | TRBV7-8 | CASSFLAGGPNTGELFF
TRBJ1-5 | TRBV18 | CASSRTQEGGLQPQHF
TRBJ2-7 | TRBV27 | CASSTLAASYEQYF
TRBJ2-1 | TRBV28 | CASRKQGAKYNEQFF
TRBJ1-1 | TRBV5-1 | CASRVTGAPTEAFF
TRBJ2-1 | TRBV5-1 | CASSLIADSYNEQFF
TRBJ2-3 | TRBV2 | CASSKDRDLTDTQYF
TRBJ2-2 | TRBV27 | CASSLYAGVQGYLFDTGELFF
TRBJ1-6 | TRBV5-4 | CASSQKTGPDSPLHF
TRBJ2-1 | TRBV5-6 | CASSFPFNEQFF
TRBJ2-7 | TRBV7-9 | CASSLWSGLEQYF
TRBJ2-7 | TRBV10-3 | CAITGLQGTGQYF
TRBJ2-2 | TRBV10-3 | CAISGDRGPGELFF
TRBJ2-7 | TRBV7-9 | CASSFGLAGDEQYF
TRBJ2-7 | TRBV2 | CASSGGPGSPIGEQYF
TRBJ1-1 | TRBV7-9 | CASSLGRDLGAFF
TRBJ1-2 | TRBV28 | CASRTGDGYTF
TRBJ2-1 | TRBV7-9 | CASSSGWSYNEQFF
TRBJ1-6 | TRBV7-8 | CASSTGKNGALHF
TRBJ2-1 | TRBV20-1 | CSAPVPGEQFF
TRBJ1-4 | TRBV6-5 | CASTLTGEGEKLFF